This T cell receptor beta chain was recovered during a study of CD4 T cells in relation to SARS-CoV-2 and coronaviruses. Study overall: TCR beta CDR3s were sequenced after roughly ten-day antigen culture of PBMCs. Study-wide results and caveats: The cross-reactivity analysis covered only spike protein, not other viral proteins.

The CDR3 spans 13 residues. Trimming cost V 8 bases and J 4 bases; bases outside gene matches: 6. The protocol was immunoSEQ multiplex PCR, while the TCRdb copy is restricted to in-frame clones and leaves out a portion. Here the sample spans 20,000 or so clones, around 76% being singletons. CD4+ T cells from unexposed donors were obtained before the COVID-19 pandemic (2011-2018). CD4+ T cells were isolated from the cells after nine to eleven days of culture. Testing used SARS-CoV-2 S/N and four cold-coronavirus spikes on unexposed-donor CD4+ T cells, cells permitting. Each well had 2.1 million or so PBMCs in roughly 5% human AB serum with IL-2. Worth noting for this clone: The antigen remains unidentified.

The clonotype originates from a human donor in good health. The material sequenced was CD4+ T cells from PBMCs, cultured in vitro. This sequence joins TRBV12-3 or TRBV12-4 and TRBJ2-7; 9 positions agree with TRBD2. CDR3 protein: CASGREGGYEQYF. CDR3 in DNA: TGTGCCAGCGGGCGGGAGGGGGGGTACGAGCAGTACTTC.